This TCR beta chain comes out of a study of early stage breast cancer tumors. Study-level background: Most of the 16 invasive tumors were ER+, PR+ and HER2-.

A remark on this clone: At one end the junction does not follow the germline gene, possibly because of a read error.

The assay was immunoSEQ multiplex PCR, and TCRdb's table has in-frame clones only and misses some. The table records nearly 25,000 clones, around 70% of them present only once. The germline CDR1 and CDR2 sequences are MGHRA and YSYEKL. This CDR3 is 17 amino acids long. This receptor was obtained from a person in their sixties with breast cancer. Sequenced: breast tumor tissue. The chain couples TRBV4-1 to TRBJ1-1; 8 nucleotides match TRBD1. The CDR3: CASSQDRQGALKTEAFF. The CDR3 DNA reads as TGCGCCAGCAGCCAAGATCGGCAGGGGGCGTTGAAGACTGAAGCTTTCTTT.